Listed below are T cell receptor beta chains from one sample, sequenced in a study of cytomegalovirus exposure and HLA in healthy donors. Clones were read by immunoSEQ multiplex PCR, and TCRdb kept only the in-frame ones, dropping some. Of about 130,000 clones in the sample, roughly three quarters are singletons; the top ten hold around 1.9%. Sequenced: PBMCs. All receptors derive from a woman in her 40s in good health and CMV-seronegative. Both conserved end residues are part of each CDR3. D genes are given only for firm matches. Size values are once, few and many counts, or a class for expanded clones, and some rows have none.

d_gene: .; abundance: .; j_gene: TRBJ1-5; v_gene: TRBV27; CDR3nt: TGTGCCAGCAGTTTATCGGAGGAGCAGCCCCAGCATTTT; CDR3aa: CASSLSEEQPQHF
d_gene: TRBD2; abundance: once; j_gene: TRBJ2-2; v_gene: TRBV15; CDR3nt: TGTGCCACCAGCAGAGCAGCGGGGGCGGACACCGGGGAGCTGTTTTTT; CDR3aa: CATSRAAGADTGELFF
d_gene: TRBD2; abundance: .; j_gene: TRBJ2-7; v_gene: TRBV5-1; CDR3nt: TGCGCCAGCAGCCCCCTAGCGGCCACTACCTACGAGCAGTACTTC; CDR3aa: CASSPLAATTYEQYF
d_gene: TRBD2; abundance: .; j_gene: TRBJ2-3; v_gene: TRBV19; CDR3nt: TGTGCCAGTAGTTCGCCGGGACTAGCGGGAGTGGATACGCAGTATTTT; CDR3aa: CASSSPGLAGVDTQYF
d_gene: .; abundance: .; j_gene: TRBJ2-7; v_gene: TRBV30; CDR3nt: TGTGCCTGGAGGGGGGGCCAGGGGGCCTACGAGCAGTACTTC; CDR3aa: CAWRGGQGAYEQYF
d_gene: .; abundance: .; j_gene: TRBJ2-7; v_gene: TRBV4-2; CDR3nt: TGTGCCAGCAGCCAAGAATCTCAGGGACATAGGGTTTCCGAGCAGTACTTC; CDR3aa: CASSQESQGHRVSEQYF
d_gene: TRBD1; abundance: .; j_gene: TRBJ1-1; v_gene: TRBV28; CDR3nt: TGTGCCAGCACAAGTCCAGGGGGCAACACTGAAGCTTTCTTT; CDR3aa: CASTSPGGNTEAFF
d_gene: TRBD2; abundance: .; j_gene: TRBJ2-3; v_gene: TRBV7-9; CDR3nt: TGTGCCAGCAGCTTAGCGCTGGCTAGCGGGGGGGATACGCAGTATTTT; CDR3aa: CASSLALASGGDTQYF
d_gene: TRBD1; abundance: .; j_gene: TRBJ1-6; v_gene: TRBV18; CDR3nt: TGTGCCAGCTCCCTAGACAGGGGTAATTCACCCCTCCACTTT; CDR3aa: CASSLDRGNSPLHF
d_gene: .; abundance: .; j_gene: TRBJ1-5; v_gene: TRBV19; CDR3nt: TGTGCCAGTAGTAAACAACAGGGTCTGGTGTATAGCAATCAGCCCCAGCATTTT; CDR3aa: CASSKQQGLVYSNQPQHF
d_gene: .; abundance: .; j_gene: TRBJ2-1; v_gene: TRBV7-6; CDR3nt: TGTGCCAGCAGCCTCGGACAACTCAATGAGCAGTTCTTC; CDR3aa: CASSLGQLNEQFF
d_gene: .; abundance: .; j_gene: TRBJ1-3; v_gene: TRBV19; CDR3nt: TGTGCCAGTAGTACCTTTCCGACTGAGGCTGGAAACACCATATATTTT; CDR3aa: CASSTFPTEAGNTIYF
d_gene: TRBD1; abundance: few; j_gene: TRBJ1-1; v_gene: TRBV28; CDR3nt: TGTGCCAGCAGTCGGGAGTGGGGGGACAGGACCTACATGAACACTGAAGCTTTCTTT; CDR3aa: CASSREWGDRTYMNTEAFF
d_gene: TRBD2; abundance: once; j_gene: TRBJ2-3; v_gene: TRBV9; CDR3nt: TGTGCCAGCAGCGTCGGACTAGCGGGAGGAATTGCTACGGGCACAGATACGCAGTATTTT; CDR3aa: CASSVGLAGGIATGTDTQYF
d_gene: .; abundance: .; j_gene: TRBJ1-1; v_gene: TRBV7-2; CDR3nt: TGTGCCAGCAGCTTAGCAGATGGCCGCAGGGGCGCTGGGGGCACTGAAGCTTTCTTT; CDR3aa: CASSLADGRRGAGGTEAFF
d_gene: .; abundance: many; j_gene: TRBJ1-1; v_gene: TRBV6-5; CDR3nt: TGTGCCAGCAGAACTGCACGGCCAGGGAACACTGAAGCTTTCTTT; CDR3aa: CASRTARPGNTEAFF
d_gene: TRBD1; abundance: .; j_gene: TRBJ2-7; v_gene: TRBV5-4; CDR3nt: TGTGCCAGCAGCTTAAACAGGGGATCCTACGAGCAGTACTTC; CDR3aa: CASSLNRGSYEQYF
d_gene: .; abundance: .; j_gene: TRBJ2-7; v_gene: TRBV5-4; CDR3nt: TGTGCCAGCCGCTCCGACCTTAGCGGCTCCTACGAGCAGTACTTC; CDR3aa: CASRSDLSGSYEQYF
d_gene: .; abundance: few; j_gene: TRBJ2-1; v_gene: TRBV7-2; CDR3nt: TGTGCCAGCAGCTTAGGCCAGGGCAATGAGCAGTTCTTC; CDR3aa: CASSLGQGNEQFF
d_gene: .; abundance: .; j_gene: TRBJ1-3; v_gene: TRBV9; CDR3nt: TGTGCCAGCAGCCCCCGGTCGACAGGACACTCTGGAAACACCATATATTTT; CDR3aa: CASSPRSTGHSGNTIYF
d_gene: .; abundance: few; j_gene: TRBJ2-3; v_gene: TRBV19; CDR3nt: TGTGCCAGTAGTACCCGACAGGACACAGATACGCAGTATTTT; CDR3aa: CASSTRQDTDTQYF
d_gene: .; abundance: .; j_gene: TRBJ1-3; v_gene: TRBV11-3; CDR3nt: TGTGCCAGCAGCCCGGACACCGGAAACACCATATATTTT; CDR3aa: CASSPDTGNTIYF
d_gene: .; abundance: once; j_gene: TRBJ2-1; v_gene: TRBV5-1; CDR3nt: TGCGCCAGCAGCTTGGCTCTTAATGAGCAGTTCTTC; CDR3aa: CASSLALNEQFF